These 25 T cell receptor beta chains came from one sample sequenced in a study of T cells in Graves' hyperthyroidism and ophthalmopathy. Researchers took RNA transcripts and amplified the TCR beta CDR3 regions from them. The HTBI set primed first-round TCR CDR3 RT-PCR. One entry per CDR3 protein, called by TCRdb with MiXCR from the multiplex PCR reads. The repertoire has fewer than 900,000 distinct CDR3 sequences, about a sixth of them found once; the top ten carry under 10%. The specimen sequenced was blood. The receptors were gathered from a man between 18 and 35 years old with Graves' hyperthyroidism.

The table lists this clonotype with many counts. CDR3: CASNVVADTQYF. The CDR3 DNA reads as TGTGCCAGCAACGTGGTTGCAGATACGCAGTATTTT. The gene calls are TRBV28 and TRBJ2-3; no reliable D call. Germline CDR1 reads MDHEN; CDR2 reads SYDVKM. The CDR3 is 12 amino acids. V lost 7 bases and J 4 bases, leaving 9 bases between the germline ends.

This clonotype was detected ten times or more. CDR3 sequence reads: CASSNALGETYEQYF. As DNA, the CDR3 is TGCGCCAGCAGCAACGCCTTGGGCGAGACCTACGAGCAGTACTTC. The chain uses TRBV5-1 and TRBJ2-7; D uncertain. Between the trimmed V and J ends, which lost 4 bases and 2 bases, there was a span of 16 bases. The CDR3 consists of 15 residues. Germline assignment: CDR1 SGHRS and CDR2 YFSETQ.

This clonotype occurred many times. V usage is TRBV28 and J usage is TRBJ1-1; no clear D. There are 13 residues in the CDR3. Germline V gives CDR1 MDHEN, CDR2 SYDVKM. V was shortened by 3 bases and J by 5 bases, with 10 bases between the two germline ends. The CDR3 DNA sequence: TGTGCCAGCAGTTTTGAAGGTCTTACTGAAGCTTTCTTT. Encoded protein: CASSFEGLTEAFF.

This clonotype was found many times. The chain has TRBV2 and TRBJ1-4, with D maybe TRBD1 (5 bases). This CDR3 comprises 14 residues. V was trimmed by 4 bases and J by 7 bases, leaving 13 bases between them. Germline V gene sequence: CDR1 SNHLY, CDR2 FYNNEI. CDR3: CASSVEQGGEKLFF. The CDR3 DNA sequence: TGTGCCAGCAGTGTGGAGCAGGGTGGTGAAAAACTGTTTTTT.

DNA for the CDR3: TGCAGTGCTAGAGCCTTCGGACCAAAAGAGACCCAGTACTTC. Protein product: CSARAFGPKETQYF. The rearrangement links TRBV20-1 to TRBJ2-5; D remains ambiguous. The CDR3 covers 14 residues. The germline CDR1 and CDR2 sequences are DFQATT and SNEGSKA (reference sequence). Trimming left V 1 base short and J 3 bases short, with 12 bases between.

This clonotype appeared a few times. The chain combines TRBV28 with TRBJ1-4; D gene ambiguous. CDR3 length: 15 amino acids. The germline gives CDR1 MDHEN, CDR2 SYDVKM. Trimming pared 5 bases from V and 8 bases from J, leaving 18 bases between. The CDR3 region has the DNA TGTGCCAGCAGTGACGTCCCCTTCGGTTGGGAAAAACTGTTTTTT. Protein product: CASSDVPFGWEKLFF.

This clonotype was counted a few times. This chain connects TRBV11-2 to TRBJ2-7; D gene ambiguous. The CDR3 consists of 14 residues. V was clipped by 3 bases and J by 2 bases, with 11 bases between them. Germline-derived CDR1 and CDR2 are SGHAT and FQNNGV. The CDR3, as DNA: TGTGCCAGCAGCTTTTCGGAGTTAGCCTACGAGCAGTACTTC. Encoded protein: CASSFSELAYEQYF.

The CDR3 coding sequence is TGCAGCGTCGTGGACAGAGGGATGAACACTGAAGCTTTCTTT. This sequence encodes CSVVDRGMNTEAFF. This sequence joins TRBV29-1 and TRBJ1-1; maybe TRBD1 (6 bases). Germline values: CDR1 SQVTM, CDR2 ANQGSEA. With 6 bases removed from V and 0 bases from J, the gap between germline ends came to 14 bases. This CDR3 comprises 14 residues.

This clonotype was counted at least ten times. V usage is TRBV30 and J usage is TRBJ2-3; 11 bases fit TRBD2. The CDR3 is made up of 15 amino acids. Germline loops: CDR1 GTSNPN, CDR2 SVGIG (reference sequence). J was trimmed by 2 bases and V by 3 bases; bases with no gene match: 4. CDR3 protein: CAWRISGRATDTQYF. The CDR3 DNA follows: TGTGCCTGGAGGATTAGCGGGAGGGCCACAGATACGCAGTATTTT.

This clonotype appeared a few times. The chain recombines TRBV10-2 with TRBJ1-2; D may be TRBD1 (6 bases). CDR1 and CDR2 (germline): WSHSY, SAAADI. The CDR3 extends over 13 amino acids. V lost 4 bases, J lost 7 bases, and 13 bases lay in between. The CDR3 DNA sequence: TGCGCCAGCAGTGGCCCAGGGGTGGGTGGCTACACCTTC. Its protein is CASSGPGVGGYTF.

This clonotype appeared many times. The J gene is TRBJ2-3, the V gene TRBV6-1; TRBD1 or TRBD2 may be the D gene (6 bases each). The germline V and J ends were trimmed by 5 bases and 5 bases, with 11 bases remaining between them. This CDR3 has 13 residues. Germline loops: CDR1 MNHNS, CDR2 SASEGT. CDR3: CASSSGEVDTQYF. In DNA, the CDR3 is TGTGCCAGCAGTTCAGGGGAGGTAGATACGCAGTATTTT.

This chain links TRBV14 with TRBJ2-2; D gene ambiguous. Germline CDR1 SGHDN, CDR2 FVKESK. This CDR3 has 17 amino acids. The V gene lost 4 bases and the J gene lost 0 bases, with 15 bases spanning the gap. CDR3 sequence reads: CASSLLAVEANTGELFF. In DNA, the CDR3 is TGTGCCAGCAGCCTGCTCGCGGTTGAGGCGAACACCGGGGAGCTGTTTTTT.

The V call is TRBV20-1, the J call TRBJ1-2; D remains ambiguous. Trimming removed 6 bases at V and 7 bases at J, with 12 bases between. The CDR3 extends over 11 amino acids. Germline V gene lookup returns CDR1 DFQATT and CDR2 SNEGSKA (reference sequence). CDR3 sequence (DNA): TGCAGTGCCCTGGAGGGCGTTGGCTACACCTTC. Its protein product is CSALEGVGYTF.

This clonotype was detected a few times. The chain joins TRBV6-1 to TRBJ2-5; a weak D match, TRBD1 (7 bases). Germline V gene sequence: CDR1 MNHNS, CDR2 SASEGT. The CDR3 is 13 amino acids. V was pared by 6 bases and J by 2 bases, with 10 bases between. The CDR3 spells CASREGQQETQYF. CDR3 bases: TGTGCCAGCAGGGAGGGACAGCAAGAGACCCAGTACTTC.

This clonotype was counted at least ten times. The genes are TRBV11-2 and TRBJ2-3, with D perhaps TRBD1 or TRBD2 (6 bases each). This CDR3 is 16 amino acids long. Trimming stripped 1 base from V and 6 bases from J, with 17 bases between. CDR1 is SGHAT, CDR2 FQNNGV, per germline. CDR3 sequence reads: CASSLGFGGGLDTQYF. The CDR3 DNA reads as TGTGCCAGCAGCTTAGGCTTCGGGGGCGGGTTGGATACGCAGTATTTT. Filled out from reference TRBV11-2 and TRBJ2-3, the complete variable domain reads EAGVAQSPRYKIIEKRQSVAFWCNPISGHATLYWYQQILGQGPKLLIQFQNNGVVDDSQLPKDRFSAERLKGVDSTLKIQPAKLEDSAVYLCASSLGFGGGLDTQYFGPGTRLTVL.

Ten or more counts support this clonotype. The chain uses TRBV6-2 or TRBV6-3 and TRBJ2-5, with no clear D. V lost 6 bases to trimming and J lost 2 bases, with 10 bases between them. This CDR3 spans 13 amino acids. Germline values: CDR1 MNHEY, CDR2 SVGEGT. In nucleotides, the CDR3 is TGTGCCAGCAGAGATATTCGTCAAGAGACCCAGTACTTC. Protein product: CASRDIRQETQYF.

A few counts support this clonotype. The chain combines TRBV6-2 or TRBV6-3 with TRBJ2-5, with D unclear. Trimming shortened V by 7 bases and J by 2 bases, and 14 bases separated the two germline ends. In germline, CDR1 is MNHEY, CDR2 SVGEGT. The CDR3 spans 14 residues. The CDR3 region is CASTQIDKQETQYF. The CDR3 DNA is TGTGCCAGCACCCAAATAGACAAACAAGAGACCCAGTACTTC.

This sequence joins TRBV19 and TRBJ2-7; D ambiguous. The ends were cut back, 4 bases at V and 6 bases at J, with 7 bases in the middle. Germline CDR1 LNHDA, CDR2 SQIVND (reference sequence). CDR3 length: 11 residues. CDR3 in amino acids: CASSTFSEQYF. The CDR3 bases are TGTGCCAGTAGTACCTTCAGCGAGCAGTACTTC.

This clonotype showed up just a few times. The chain combines TRBV12-3 or TRBV12-4 with TRBJ2-7, with D perhaps matching TRBD2 (5 bases). The length of the CDR3 is 14 residues. V gave up 3 bases and J gave up 3 bases, with 12 bases separating them. The CDR3 DNA reads TGTGCCAGCAGTTTGGATCCTAGCTTCTACGAGCAGTACTTC. Translated, it gives CASSLDPSFYEQYF.

In DNA form, the CDR3 reads TGTGCCAGCAGCCCCCCGCCGGGCCAGCAGTATTTT. Its translation: CASSPPPGQQYF. This rearrangement joins TRBV7-9 to TRBJ2-3; D ambiguous. The CDR3 runs 12 residues. Germline CDR1 is SEHNR and CDR2 is FQNEAQ (reference sequence). Trimming left V 5 bases short and J 11 bases short, with 14 bases between.

V is TRBV28 and J is TRBJ1-5; D is ambiguous. Germline values: CDR1 MDHEN, CDR2 SYDVKM. This CDR3 has 13 residues. Between the trimmed V and J ends, which lost 3 bases and 6 bases, there was a span of 9 bases. CDR3 loop: CASSFLGSQPQHF. In DNA, the CDR3 is TGTGCCAGCAGTTTTTTGGGGAGTCAGCCCCAGCATTTT.

In its sample, this clonotype was seen many times. This chain's CDR3 is CASSLRGRAVTDTQYF. DNA of the CDR3: TGTGCCAGCAGTTTGAGGGGGCGGGCGGTCACAGATACGCAGTATTTT. The chain carries TRBV28 and TRBJ2-3, with 7 bases fitting TRBD1. The CDR3 is made up of 16 amino acids. Unmatched junction bases numbered 8, after V lost 3 bases and J lost 2 bases. The germline V gene has CDR1 MDHEN and CDR2 SYDVKM. Drawing the rest from reference TRBV28 and TRBJ2-3, the complete variable domain is DVKVTQSSRYLVKRTGEKVFLECVQDMDHENMFWYRQDPGLGLRLIYFSYDVKMKEKGDIPEGYSVSREKKERFSLILESASTNQTSMYLCASSLRGRAVTDTQYFGPGTRLTVL.

This rearrangement joins TRBV28 to TRBJ2-1; TRBD2 matches 13 bases. The CDR3 contains 19 residues. V shed 3 bases and J 0 bases; nucleotides not matched to a gene: 8. Germline CDR1 and CDR2: MDHEN and SYDVKM. The CDR3 protein is CASSLPGTSGVSSYNEQFF. In DNA, the CDR3 is TGTGCCAGCAGTTTGCCGGGGACTAGCGGGGTTAGCTCCTACAATGAGCAGTTCTTC. The variable domain in full, with the rest retrieved from reference TRBV28 and TRBJ2-1, is DVKVTQSSRYLVKRTGEKVFLECVQDMDHENMFWYRQDPGLGLRLIYFSYDVKMKEKGDIPEGYSVSREKKERFSLILESASTNQTSMYLCASSLPGTSGVSSYNEQFFGPGTRLTVL.

The CDR3 DNA reads as TGCAGTGCTAGAGATCCGCCCGGGGGGGCGGGAGAGACCCAGTACTTC. It codes for CSARDPPGGAGETQYF. This chain links TRBV20-1 with TRBJ2-5; 8 nucleotides align to TRBD2. The trim removed 0 bases at V and 4 bases at J, leaving 10 bases unmatched. Germline CDR1 DFQATT, CDR2 SNEGSKA (reference sequence). The CDR3 has 16 amino acids.

V and J are TRBV6-1 and TRBJ2-3; TRBD1 agrees at 10 bases. With 10 bases clipped from V and 4 bases from J, the junction kept 8 bases outside the gene matches. Germline loops: CDR1 MNHNS, CDR2 SASEGT. This CDR3 has 14 residues. For the CDR3, the DNA is TGTGCCACCAGACAGGGGGCTTTTGCAGATACGCAGTATTTT. Its translation is CATRQGAFADTQYF.